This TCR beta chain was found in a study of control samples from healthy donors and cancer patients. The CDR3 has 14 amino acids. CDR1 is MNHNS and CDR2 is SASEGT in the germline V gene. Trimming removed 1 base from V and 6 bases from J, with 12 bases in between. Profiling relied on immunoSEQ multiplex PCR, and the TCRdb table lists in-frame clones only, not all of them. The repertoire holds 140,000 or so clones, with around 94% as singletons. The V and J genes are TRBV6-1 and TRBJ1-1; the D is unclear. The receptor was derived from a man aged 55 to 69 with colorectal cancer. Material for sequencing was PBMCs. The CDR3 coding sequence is TGTGCCAGCAGTGAAGAGGGTTATAGCGCTGAAGCTTTCTTT. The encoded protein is CASSEEGYSAEAFF.